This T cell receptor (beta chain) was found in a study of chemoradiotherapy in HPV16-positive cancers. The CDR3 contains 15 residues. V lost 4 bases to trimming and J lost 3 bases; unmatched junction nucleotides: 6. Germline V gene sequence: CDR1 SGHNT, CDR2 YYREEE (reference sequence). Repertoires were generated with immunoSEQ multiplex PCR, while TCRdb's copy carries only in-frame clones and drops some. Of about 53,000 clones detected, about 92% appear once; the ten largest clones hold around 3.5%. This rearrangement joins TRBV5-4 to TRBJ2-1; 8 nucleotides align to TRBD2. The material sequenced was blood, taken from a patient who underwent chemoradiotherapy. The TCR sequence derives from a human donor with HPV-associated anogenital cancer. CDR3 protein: CASSTFSGIYNEQFF. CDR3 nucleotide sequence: TGTGCCAGCAGCACCTTTAGCGGGATCTACAATGAGCAGTTCTTC. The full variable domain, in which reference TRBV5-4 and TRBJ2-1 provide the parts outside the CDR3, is ETGVTQSPTHLIKTRGQQVTLRCSSQSGHNTVSWYQQALGQGPQFIFQYYREEENGRGNFPPRFSGLQFPNYSSELNVNALELDDSALYLCASSTFSGIYNEQFFGPGTRLTVL.